The 20 T cell receptor beta chains below come from one sample, sequenced in a study of molecular identifiers for immune sequencing clone quantification. TCRdb re-analysed the PCR reads in MiXCR, keeping a single row per CDR3 protein. This sample has about 630,000 distinct CDR3 sequences, with roughly 27% found just once. The sequenced material came from naive CD8+ T cells from blood, with Jurkat cell RNA spiked in. The subset was: FACS-sorted CD8+CD4-CCR7+CD45RA+ naive T cells. The receptors were gathered from a human donor in good health. Some libraries in this study had Jurkat cell RNA spiked in.

Details on this clonotype: A much larger clone differs from this one at a single base, so this may be a read error. In this CDR3 the conserved last residue, phenylalanine or tryptophan, is missing, so a read error is likely. The DNA is omitted, as the CDR3 cannot be located on it reliably, and the CDR3 follows TCRdb's listing. This chain uses TRBV2 with TRBJ2-7; TRBD1, the D gene given by the table, was not confirmed from the DNA. The CDR3 length equals 12 residues, ends included. Germline CDR1 SNHLY, CDR2 FYNNEI. The CDR3 protein is CASCESDSYPRA.

The genes are TRBV11-2 and TRBJ1-5; a possible D gene is TRBD1 (5 bases). The CDR3 consists of 14 residues. V dropped 1 base and J dropped 8 bases, with 12 bases sitting between them. Per germline, CDR1 SGHAT and CDR2 FQNNGV. CDR3: CASSLAGGKEPQHF. The CDR3, as DNA: TGTGCCAGCAGCTTAGCCGGGGGTAAGGAGCCCCAGCATTTT.

The count of this clonotype is one. A much bigger clone sits one base away, suggesting this may be a read error. The rearrangement uses TRBV10-3 and TRBJ2-7; D perhaps matches TRBD1 (6 bases). This CDR3 is built from 13 residues. Looked up from germline, CDR1 is ENHRY and CDR2 is SYGVKD. Trimming stripped 4 bases from V and 3 bases from J, with 10 bases between. CDR3 DNA: TGTGCCATCAGTGTGATGGACAGCTACGAGCAGTACTTC. It encodes CAISVMDSYEQYF.

About this clonotype: Since a much larger clone is just one base distant, this may be a read error. The rearrangement links TRBV6-2 or TRBV6-3 to TRBJ2-4, with TRBD1 as a possible D gene (5 bases). Trimming took 8 bases from V and 0 from J, leaving 17 bases between them. The CDR3 has 16 residues. Germline V gives CDR1 MNHEY, CDR2 SVGEGT. CDR3 residues: CASCSLGLLAKNIQYF. The CDR3 DNA reads TGTGCCAGCTGCTCCCTGGGGCTTTTAGCCAAAAACATTCAGTACTTC.

CDR3: CASSLLRGGPPTDTQYF. In DNA form, the CDR3 reads TGTGCCAGCAGTCTGTTGCGGGGGGGCCCCCCCACAGATACGCAGTATTTT. The chain uses TRBV7-2 and TRBJ2-3, with 9 positions matching TRBD2. There are 17 residues in the CDR3. The trim removed 6 bases at V and 2 bases at J, leaving 12 bases unmatched. CDR1 is SGHTA, CDR2 FQGNSA, per germline.

The genes are TRBV24-1 and TRBJ2-5; no firm D call. This CDR3 has 13 amino acids. Between the trimmed V and J ends, which lost 0 bases and 1 base, there was a span of 2 bases. CDR1 is KGHDR, CDR2 SFDVKD, per germline. CDR3 loop: CATSDLFQETQYF. CDR3 nucleotide sequence: TGTGCCACCAGTGATTTGTTCCAAGAGACCCAGTACTTC.

This clonotype was detected ten times or more. The rearrangement uses TRBV29-1 and TRBJ2-2; D tentatively reads TRBD1 or TRBD2 (5 bases each). This CDR3 contains 15 residues. Germline V lookup: CDR1 SQVTM, CDR2 ANQGSEA. The V gene lost 6 bases and the J gene lost 0 bases, with 14 bases spanning the gap. In nucleotides, the CDR3 is TGCAGCGTGGATCGGGACGGTTCGAACACCGGGGAGCTGTTTTTT. Translation: CSVDRDGSNTGELFF.

This sequence joins TRBV3-1 and TRBJ1-4; a possible D gene is TRBD1 (6 bases). In germline, CDR1 is LGHDT, CDR2 YNNKEL (reference sequence). The length of the CDR3 is 16 residues. Between the trimmed V and J ends, which lost 3 bases and 6 bases, there was a span of 17 bases. The CDR3 reads CASSHENRAEHEKLFF. For the CDR3, the DNA is TGTGCCAGCAGCCACGAAAACAGGGCAGAGCATGAAAAACTGTTTTTT.

For this clonotype: The DNA is omitted, as the CDR3 cannot be located on it reliably, and the CDR3 follows TCRdb's listing. The rearrangement links TRBV7-5 to TRBJ2-7. TRBV7-5 is designated a pseudogene. The CDR3 has 17 residues if both end residues are counted. CDR3 sequence reads: CISVPEARLSTLYEQYF.

A word on this clonotype: Being one base from a much bigger clone, this may be a read error. The DNA of the CDR3 is TGCGCCAGCAGCACCGGGCCAGGGGTCACAGATACGCAGTATTTT. Translating it yields CASSTGPGVTDTQYF. The chain couples TRBV5-1 to TRBJ2-3; D is possibly TRBD1 (6 bases). Germline V gene sequence: CDR1 SGHRS, CDR2 YFSETQ. Trimming cost V 4 bases and J 2 bases, with 14 bases left between them. This CDR3 comprises 15 residues.

This clonotype was picked up many times. The chain joins TRBV5-6 to TRBJ1-1; 9 nucleotides agree with TRBD1. Looked up from germline, CDR1 is SGHDT and CDR2 is YYEEEE. With 4 bases clipped from V and 1 base from J, the junction kept 8 bases outside the gene matches. This CDR3 is 16 amino acids long. The CDR3 DNA reads as TGTGCCAGCAGCCCTCCCGGGACAGGGAAGAACACTGAAGCTTTCTTT. Translated, it gives CASSPPGTGKNTEAFF.

This clonotype was counted many times. The chain couples TRBV29-1 to TRBJ2-7, with unresolved D. This CDR3 has 11 residues. Germline values: CDR1 SQVTM, CDR2 ANQGSEA. The V end was cut by 3 bases, the J end by 4 bases, with 7 bases between. CDR3 amino acids: CSVETAYEQYF. CDR3 bases: TGCAGCGTTGAGACGGCATACGAGCAGTACTTC.

This clonotype was found once. This chain joins TRBV4-2 and TRBJ2-7, with D tentatively TRBD1 or TRBD2 (7 bases each). Germline V gene lookup returns CDR1 LGHNA and CDR2 YNFKEQ. Trimming removed 0 bases at V and 7 bases at J, with 22 bases between. The CDR3 is made up of 17 amino acids. CDR3 residues: CASSQDPQGDYINEQYF. In DNA form, the CDR3 reads TGTGCCAGCAGCCAAGATCCTCAGGGGGACTACATCAATGAGCAGTACTTC.

This CDR3 is CASSLVPAGGPDTQYF. The DNA for the CDR3 is TGTGCCAGCAGTTTAGTCCCAGCGGGAGGACCAGATACGCAGTATTTT. The gene calls are TRBV27 and TRBJ2-3; TRBD2 aligns across 9 bases. The CDR3 is made up of 16 amino acids. Trimming removed 2 bases from V and 4 bases from J; junction bases left unmatched: 7. From germline, CDR1 is MNHEY and CDR2 SMNVEV (reference sequence).

This rearrangement joins TRBV10-3 to TRBJ1-6, with a weak D call TRBD1 (6 bases). V dropped 5 bases and J dropped 5 bases, with 7 bases sitting between them. Germline V gene data show CDR1 as ENHRY and CDR2 as SYGVKD. The CDR3 is 13 residues long. The CDR3 region has the DNA TGTGCCATCAGTACAGGGAATAATTCACCCCTCCACTTT. Amino acid sequence: CAISTGNNSPLHF.

This clonotype has at least ten counts. This chain links TRBV5-6 with TRBJ2-3; D unclear. The V gene's germline CDR1 is SGHDT and CDR2 YYEEEE. CDR3 length equals 12 residues. V lost 2 bases, J lost 4 bases, and 5 bases lay in between. The chain's CDR3 is CASSFYADTQYF. CDR3 coding DNA: TGTGCCAGCAGCTTTTACGCAGATACGCAGTATTTT.

The chain carries TRBV4-1 and TRBJ2-1; D uncertain. This CDR3 has 13 residues. The germline V gene encodes CDR1 MGHRA and CDR2 YSYEKL. V lost 3 bases and J lost 7, with 10 bases in between. The CDR3 region is CASSHLVGNEQFF. CDR3 DNA: TGCGCCAGCAGCCACCTTGTAGGTAATGAGCAGTTCTTC.

The table lists this clonotype with a few counts. The V call is TRBV28, the J call TRBJ2-7; D is possibly TRBD1 or TRBD2 (5 bases each). Germline V gene lookup returns CDR1 MDHEN and CDR2 SYDVKM. The length of the CDR3 is 16 residues. The V end lost 3 bases, the J end lost 0 bases, and 15 bases lay between the germline ends. CDR3 sequence reads: CASSFRGPTISYEQYF. CDR3 in DNA: TGTGCCAGCAGTTTTAGGGGACCCACCATCTCCTACGAGCAGTACTTC. The full variable domain, its missing parts supplied by reference TRBV28 and TRBJ2-7, is DVKVTQSSRYLVKRTGEKVFLECVQDMDHENMFWYRQDPGLGLRLIYFSYDVKMKEKGDIPEGYSVSREKKERFSLILESASTNQTSMYLCASSFRGPTISYEQYFGPGTRLTVT.

There are a few counts of this clonotype. The DNA of the CDR3 is TGTGCCAGCAGTTCCTTGGTGGCGTGGGAAGCTTTCTTT. It codes for CASSSLVAWEAFF. The chain employs TRBV27 and TRBJ1-1, with D uncertain. Trimming took off 4 bases at V and 8 bases at J, with 14 bases between the two ends. There are 13 residues in the CDR3. The germline CDR1 and CDR2 sequences are MNHEY and SMNVEV (reference sequence).

Many counts were recorded for this clonotype. The V and J genes are TRBV7-2 and TRBJ2-7; the match to TRBD1 covers 9 bases. The V gene's germline CDR1 is SGHTA and CDR2 FQGNSA. V was pared by 5 bases and J by 2 bases, with 4 bases of the junction left unmatched. The CDR3 length is 14 residues. CDR3 residues: CASSPWTGAYEQYF. CDR3 nucleotide sequence: TGTGCCAGCAGCCCCTGGACAGGGGCCTACGAGCAGTACTTC. Filled out from reference TRBV7-2 and TRBJ2-7, the complete variable domain reads GAGVSQSPSNKVTEKGKDVELRCDPISGHTALYWYRQSLGQGLEFLIYFQGNSAPDKSGLPSDRFSAERTGGSVSTLTIQRTQQEDSAVYLCASSPWTGAYEQYFGPGTRLTVT.